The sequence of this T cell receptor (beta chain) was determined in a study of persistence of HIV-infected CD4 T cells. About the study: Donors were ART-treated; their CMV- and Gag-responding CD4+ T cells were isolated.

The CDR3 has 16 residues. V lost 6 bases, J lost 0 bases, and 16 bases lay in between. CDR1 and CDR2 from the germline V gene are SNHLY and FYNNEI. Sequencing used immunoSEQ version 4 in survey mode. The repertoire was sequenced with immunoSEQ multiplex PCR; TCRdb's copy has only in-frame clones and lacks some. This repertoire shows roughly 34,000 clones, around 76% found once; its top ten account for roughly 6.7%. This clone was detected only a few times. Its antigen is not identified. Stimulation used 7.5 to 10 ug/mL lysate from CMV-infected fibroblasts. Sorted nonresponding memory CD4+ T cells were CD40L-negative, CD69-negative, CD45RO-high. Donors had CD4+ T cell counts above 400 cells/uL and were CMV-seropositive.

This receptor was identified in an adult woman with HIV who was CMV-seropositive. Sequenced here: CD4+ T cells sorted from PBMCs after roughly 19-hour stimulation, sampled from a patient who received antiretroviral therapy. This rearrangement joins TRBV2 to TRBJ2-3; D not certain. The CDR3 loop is CASRPGGKISTDTQYF. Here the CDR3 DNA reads TGTGCCAGCAGGCCGGGTGGGAAAATTAGCACAGATACGCAGTATTTT.